This entry lists 8 T cell receptor beta chains sequenced from one sample in a study of T cell responses to AZD1222 COVID-19 vaccine. Clones were sequenced by immunoSEQ multiplex PCR, and TCRdb holds only the in-frame ones, with some missing. Of fewer than 90,000 clones listed, roughly 84% are singletons. The sample in question was peripheral blood, obtained 28 days after the second AZD1222 dose. The receptor set was obtained from an adult who received the AZD1222 COVID-19 vaccine.

V is TRBV6-5 and J is TRBJ2-7; TRBD2 aligns across 8 bases. This CDR3 is built from 15 residues. Germline CDR1 MNHEY, CDR2 SVGAGI. V was clipped by 3 bases and J by 2 bases; unmatched bases: 6. The CDR3 DNA is TGTGCCAGCAGTTATTCCGCAGCGGGAGCCTACGAGCAGTACTTC. It translates to CASSYSAAGAYEQYF.

V gene TRBV28 combines with J gene TRBJ2-3, with 12 nucleotides matching TRBD2. The CDR3 is made up of 17 amino acids. Germline CDR1 reads MDHEN; CDR2 reads SYDVKM. The J segment lost 4 bases and the V segment lost 7 bases, leaving 12 bases of the junction unmatched. The CDR3 DNA reads as TGTGCCAGCAACGGACAACCGGGACTAGCGGGTTCAGATACGCAGTATTTT. It codes for CASNGQPGLAGSDTQYF. The complete variable domain, with remaining parts taken from reference TRBV28 and TRBJ2-3, reads DVKVTQSSRYLVKRTGEKVFLECVQDMDHENMFWYRQDPGLGLRLIYFSYDVKMKEKGDIPEGYSVSREKKERFSLILESASTNQTSMYLCASNGQPGLAGSDTQYFGPGTRLTVL.

This clone was seen only once. The chain couples TRBV6-2 or TRBV6-3 to TRBJ1-6; D is unresolved. The CDR3 spans 13 residues. Germline CDR1 MNHEY, CDR2 SVGEGT. Trimming removed 6 bases from V and 8 bases from J, with 11 bases in between. The CDR3 is CASSTTLDSPLHF. CDR3 bases: TGTGCCAGCAGCACTACCCTTGATTCACCCCTCCACTTT.

CDR3: CASSLLGGTGSNYGYTF. In nucleotides, the CDR3 is TGTGCCAGCAGCCTCTTAGGGGGGACAGGGAGTAACTATGGCTACACCTTC. The chain joins TRBV7-6 to TRBJ1-2; 9 bases agree with TRBD1. This CDR3 region has 17 residues. V was pared by 5 bases and J by 1 base, with 11 bases of the junction left unmatched. Germline CDR1 SGHVS, CDR2 FNYEAQ.

The chain recombines TRBV7-2 with TRBJ2-7; D not certain. CDR3 length: 15 residues. V lost 4 bases and J 2 bases, leaving 15 bases between the germline ends. Germline CDR1 reads SGHTA; CDR2 reads FQGNSA. CDR3 region: CASSYFVGLPYEQYF. The CDR3 DNA follows: TGTGCCAGCAGCTACTTCGTAGGGCTTCCCTACGAGCAGTACTTC.

The chain carries TRBV3-1 (or the pseudogene TRBV3-2) and TRBJ1-2, with D possibly TRBD1 on 5 matching bases. Trimming removed 1 base at V and 4 bases at J, with 7 bases between. Germline V gene lookup returns CDR1 LGHDT and CDR2 YNNKEL (reference sequence). The length of the CDR3 is 13 residues. CDR3 region: CASSQGQTYGYTF. The CDR3 DNA follows: TGTGCCAGCAGCCAAGGACAGACCTATGGCTACACCTTC.

This clone was observed a few times. The gene calls are TRBV11-1 and TRBJ2-1; the D is unclear. CDR3 length equals 13 residues. Trimming stripped 1 base from V and 10 bases from J, with 11 bases between. The germline V gene encodes CDR1 SGHAT and CDR2 FQDESV (reference sequence). The CDR3 protein is CASSLGQLTEQFF. The DNA for the CDR3 is TGTGCCAGCAGCTTAGGCCAGCTCACCGAGCAGTTCTTC. Full variable domain (missing parts from reference TRBV11-1 and TRBJ2-1): EAEVAQSPRYKITEKSQAVAFWCDPISGHATLYWYRQILGQGPELLVQFQDESVVDDSQLPKDRFSAERLKGVDSTLKIQPAELGDSAMYLCASSLGQLTEQFFGPGTRLTVL.

The chain is built from TRBV7-8 and TRBJ2-3; D gene uncertain. Trimming cost V 5 bases and J 8 bases, with 14 bases left between them. In germline, CDR1 is SGHVS, CDR2 FQNEAQ. The CDR3 covers 13 residues. The DNA of the CDR3 is TGTGCCAGCAGCCCACTTCCCACTGCTACGCAGTATTTT. This translates into CASSPLPTATQYF.